These T cell receptor beta chains were read from a single sample in a study of PD-1 blockade in classical Hodgkin lymphoma. Measured with immunoSEQ multiplex PCR; TCRdb has only the in-frame clones, and not every one. The repertoire holds about 58,000 clones, with around 90% as singletons. Sequenced material: peripheral blood mononuclear cells (PBMCs), taken before the second cycle of nivolumab. These receptors were obtained from a human donor with classical Hodgkin lymphoma. The CDR3 runs from the conserved cysteine through the conserved F or W. The D gene is left open where the match is weak. Where a row states a size, it is once, few, many or the class of an expanded clone; other rows omit it.

v_call: TRBV7-9; j_call: TRBJ2-5; d_call: NA; clone_size: NA; cdr3_aa: CAIAQETQYF; cdr3_nt: TGTGCCATCGCGCAAGAGACCCAGTACTTC
v_call: TRBV6-4; j_call: TRBJ1-5; d_call: TRBD1; clone_size: NA; cdr3_aa: CASSDWETGGNNQPQHF; cdr3_nt: TGTGCCAGCAGTGACTGGGAGACAGGGGGCAACAATCAGCCCCAGCATTTT
v_call: TRBV7-2; j_call: TRBJ2-7; d_call: NA; clone_size: NA; cdr3_aa: CASSFAQGPYEQYF; cdr3_nt: TGTGCCAGCAGCTTCGCGCAGGGACCTTACGAGCAGTACTTC
v_call: TRBV9; j_call: TRBJ1-3; d_call: TRBD1; clone_size: NA; cdr3_aa: CASSGGQGPGNTIYF; cdr3_nt: TGTGCCAGCAGCGGGGGACAGGGTCCGGGAAACACCATATATTTT
v_call: TRBV4-2; j_call: TRBJ1-3; d_call: TRBD1; clone_size: once; cdr3_aa: CASSQDRVHSGNTIYF; cdr3_nt: TGTGCCAGCAGCCAGGACAGGGTTCACTCTGGAAACACCATATATTTT
v_call: TRBV9; j_call: TRBJ2-7; d_call: NA; clone_size: NA; cdr3_aa: CASSANQRSPHEQYF; cdr3_nt: TGTGCCAGCAGCGCCAACCAGAGATCCCCCCACGAGCAGTACTTC
v_call: TRBV30; j_call: TRBJ2-3; d_call: TRBD1; clone_size: NA; cdr3_aa: CACIGTGSTDTQYF; cdr3_nt: TGTGCCTGTATAGGGACAGGGAGCACAGATACGCAGTATTTT
v_call: TRBV19; j_call: TRBJ2-3; d_call: NA; clone_size: NA; cdr3_aa: CATSTPYQDTQYF; cdr3_nt: TGTGCCACCAGTACTCCGTATCAGGATACGCAGTATTTT
v_call: TRBV27; j_call: TRBJ1-2; d_call: NA; clone_size: NA; cdr3_aa: CASKRASRDGVGGYTF; cdr3_nt: TGTGCCAGCAAACGGGCGTCCCGGGACGGCGTAGGAGGCTACACCTTC
v_call: TRBV2; j_call: TRBJ2-7; d_call: TRBD1; clone_size: NA; cdr3_aa: CASLGDRKNYEQYF; cdr3_nt: TGTGCCAGCCTCGGGGACAGGAAAAACTACGAGCAGTACTTC
v_call: TRBV28; j_call: TRBJ1-2; d_call: TRBD1; clone_size: NA; cdr3_aa: CVVLEQGAGYGYTF; cdr3_nt: TGTGTCGTTTTGGAACAGGGGGCGGGTTATGGCTACACCTTC
v_call: TRBV2; j_call: TRBJ2-2; d_call: TRBD2; clone_size: NA; cdr3_aa: CASSGVEGLAGGPGTGELFF; cdr3_nt: TGTGCCAGCAGTGGTGTCGAAGGACTAGCGGGGGGGCCGGGCACCGGGGAGCTGTTTTTT
v_call: TRBV7-6; j_call: TRBJ2-5; d_call: NA; clone_size: NA; cdr3_aa: CASSKDLQETQYF; cdr3_nt: TGTGCCAGCAGCAAGGATCTCCAAGAGACCCAGTACTTC
v_call: TRBV4-2; j_call: TRBJ2-1; d_call: NA; clone_size: NA; cdr3_aa: CASSHSKTSPQFF; cdr3_nt: TGTGCCAGCAGCCACTCTAAAACGTCTCCGCAGTTCTTC
v_call: TRBV11-2; j_call: TRBJ2-1; d_call: TRBD2; clone_size: NA; cdr3_aa: CASSLANRASGGAGEQFF; cdr3_nt: TGTGCCAGCAGCTTAGCAAACCGCGCTAGCGGGGGGGCAGGCGAGCAGTTCTTC
v_call: TRBV27; j_call: TRBJ1-1; d_call: TRBD1; clone_size: once; cdr3_aa: CASRKQGMNTEAFF; cdr3_nt: TGTGCCAGCAGAAAACAGGGGATGAACACTGAAGCTTTCTTT
v_call: TRBV11-2; j_call: TRBJ2-7; d_call: TRBD2; clone_size: NA; cdr3_aa: CASSPRLAVYEQYF; cdr3_nt: TGTGCCAGCAGCCCTCGACTAGCGGTCTACGAGCAGTACTTC
v_call: TRBV28; j_call: TRBJ1-2; d_call: TRBD1; clone_size: NA; cdr3_aa: CASSSGQGSLYTF; cdr3_nt: TGTGCCAGCAGTTCCGGACAGGGTAGTCTCTACACCTTC
v_call: TRBV6-1; j_call: TRBJ2-1; d_call: TRBD2; clone_size: NA; cdr3_aa: CASSEIAGPYNEQFF; cdr3_nt: TGTGCCAGCAGTGAAATAGCGGGACCCTACAATGAGCAGTTCTTC
v_call: TRBV7-9; j_call: TRBJ1-4; d_call: TRBD1; clone_size: NA; cdr3_aa: CASSLERQGATNEKLFF; cdr3_nt: TGTGCCAGCAGCTTAGAGAGACAGGGTGCAACTAATGAAAAACTGTTTTTT
v_call: TRBV19; j_call: TRBJ2-3; d_call: NA; clone_size: NA; cdr3_aa: CASSKRDSDTQYF; cdr3_nt: TGTGCCAGTAGCAAGAGGGATTCAGATACGCAGTATTTT
v_call: TRBV5-1; j_call: TRBJ1-1; d_call: NA; clone_size: NA; cdr3_aa: CASSAAPGLGNTEAFF; cdr3_nt: TGCGCCAGCAGCGCCGCGCCAGGTTTGGGGAACACTGAAGCTTTCTTT
v_call: TRBV27; j_call: TRBJ1-3; d_call: NA; clone_size: NA; cdr3_aa: CASSLMAGPGNTIYF; cdr3_nt: TGTGCCAGCAGTTTAATGGCAGGGCCGGGAAACACCATATATTTT
v_call: TRBV4-1; j_call: TRBJ2-3; d_call: TRBD2; clone_size: NA; cdr3_aa: CASSLGTTSSSTDTQYF; cdr3_nt: TGCGCCAGCAGCCTTGGGACTACCTCTTCTTCCACAGATACGCAGTATTTT
v_call: TRBV4-1; j_call: TRBJ1-1; d_call: NA; clone_size: medium-sized; cdr3_aa: CASSRGENTEAFF; cdr3_nt: TGCGCCAGCAGTAGAGGGGAAAACACTGAAGCTTTCTTT
v_call: TRBV7-9; j_call: TRBJ1-2; d_call: NA; clone_size: NA; cdr3_aa: CASSLRGWTRGYTF; cdr3_nt: TGTGCCAGCAGCTTACGAGGCTGGACGAGAGGCTACACCTTC
v_call: TRBV19; j_call: TRBJ2-2; d_call: NA; clone_size: NA; cdr3_aa: CASSTLGTGELFF; cdr3_nt: TGTGCCAGTTCGACATTGGGGACCGGGGAGCTGTTTTTT
v_call: TRBV9; j_call: TRBJ1-2; d_call: TRBD1; clone_size: NA; cdr3_aa: CASSPADRDYGYTF; cdr3_nt: TGTGCCAGCAGCCCCGCCGACAGGGACTATGGCTACACCTTC
v_call: TRBV27; j_call: TRBJ1-2; d_call: TRBD1; clone_size: NA; cdr3_aa: CASSYQGAYGYTF; cdr3_nt: TGTGCCAGCAGTTACCAGGGGGCCTATGGCTACACCTTC
v_call: TRBV19; j_call: TRBJ2-7; d_call: NA; clone_size: NA; cdr3_aa: CASSIVSGDEQYF; cdr3_nt: TGTGCCAGTAGTATAGTCTCGGGGGACGAGCAGTACTTC
v_call: TRBV25-1; j_call: TRBJ2-7; d_call: TRBD1; clone_size: NA; cdr3_aa: CASSEYVSGTGGSIEQYF; cdr3_nt: TGTGCCAGCAGTGAATATGTTAGCGGGACAGGGGGCTCCATCGAGCAGTACTTC
v_call: TRBV11-2; j_call: TRBJ1-2; d_call: NA; clone_size: NA; cdr3_aa: CASSAGQRDYGYTF; cdr3_nt: TGTGCCAGCAGCGCGGGCCAGCGAGATTATGGCTACACCTTC